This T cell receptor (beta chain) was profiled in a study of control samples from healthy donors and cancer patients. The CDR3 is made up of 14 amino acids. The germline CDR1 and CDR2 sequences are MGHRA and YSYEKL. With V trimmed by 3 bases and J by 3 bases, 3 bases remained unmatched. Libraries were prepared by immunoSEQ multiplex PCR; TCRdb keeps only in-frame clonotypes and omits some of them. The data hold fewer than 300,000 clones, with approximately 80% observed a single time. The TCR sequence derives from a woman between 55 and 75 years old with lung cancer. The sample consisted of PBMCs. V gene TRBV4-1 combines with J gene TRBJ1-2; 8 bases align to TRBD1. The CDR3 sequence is CASSQATGDYGYTF. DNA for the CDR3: TGCGCCAGCAGCCAGGCGACAGGGGACTATGGCTACACCTTC.